The source of this T cell receptor beta chain is a study of T cells after somatic rescue of genetic block. The CDR3 is 15 amino acids. Looked up from germline, CDR1 is SGDLS and CDR2 is YYNGEE. V was clipped by 0 bases and J by 4 bases, with 10 bases between them. The table came from immunoSEQ multiplex PCR; TCRdb's copy has only in-frame clones and leaves some out. The sample lists about 67,000 clones, roughly nine tenths occurring once. The sequenced material came from peripheral blood mononuclear cells (PBMCs). This TCR derives from a man aged 40-49 years. The chain combines TRBV9 with TRBJ2-2; D may match TRBD1 or TRBD2 (5 bases each). CDR3: CASSVGDGITGELFF. The CDR3 DNA reads as TGTGCCAGCAGCGTAGGGGACGGGATCACCGGGGAGCTGTTTTTT.